This TCR beta chain was observed in a study of tumor and adjacent non-tumor tissue in lung cancer. Study in general: Stage I to III disease affected 10 men and roughly 5 women aged roughly 31 to 76. Study-wide results and caveats: Tumor tissue had significantly higher TCR diversity than normal lung.

The template was RNA from unsorted bulk tissue. More than 3 cm separated this lung sample from the edge of the tumor. CDR1 MDHEN and CDR2 SYDVKM come from the germline V gene. Trimming took off 2 bases at V and 4 bases at J, with 11 bases between the two ends. The CDR3 is made up of 14 amino acids. As to this clonotype: The target antigen is unknown.

The library came from three nested PCR rounds adapted from ARM-PCR protocols. TCRdb fed the multiplex PCR reads into MiXCR, producing one record per CDR3 protein. Of 90,000 to 110,000 distinct CDR3 sequences in the sample, about 65% are singletons; the top ten hold 15% to 20%. The receptor comes from a man in his sixties with non-small cell lung cancer. The chain combines TRBV28 with TRBJ1-2; TRBD1 might be the D (6 bases). Sequencing used distant non-tumor lung tissue. CDR3 region: CASSLRGQGYGYTF. CDR3 sequence (DNA): TGTGCCAGCAGTTTACGGGGACAAGGCTATGGCTACACCTTC.